This is a list of T cell receptor beta chains from one sample in a study of T cell responses to AZD1222 COVID-19 vaccine. Assay: immunoSEQ multiplex PCR; the TCRdb copy retains only in-frame clones and omits some. The data hold around 200,000 clones, with about nine tenths observed a single time. The sample here was peripheral blood, taken on day 0 of AZD1222 vaccination. All receptors derive from an adult in good health. CDR3s include the opening cysteine and the closing phenylalanine or tryptophan. A D gene is named only where the DNA matches it firmly. Clone size is shown for a subset of rows, as once, few, many or a class of expanded clone.

>TRBV5-5|TRBJ1-6|-|-
CASSTTVLLYNSPLHF
TGTGCCAGCAGCACGACAGTCCTTTTGTATAATTCACCCCTCCACTTT
>TRBV27|TRBJ2-3|-|TRBD2
CASPASGSSSATDTQYF
TGTGCCAGCCCCGCTAGCGGGAGTTCATCGGCCACAGATACGCAGTATTTT
>TRBV6-2/TRBV6-3|TRBJ1-6|-|-
CASSYSAGQNNSPLHF
TGTGCCAGCAGTTACTCCGCCGGACAGAATAATTCACCCCTCCACTTT
>TRBV9|TRBJ2-2|-|TRBD2
CASSVGTSGNTGELFF
TGTGCCAGCAGCGTAGGGACTAGCGGGAACACCGGGGAGCTGTTTTTT
>TRBV3-1/TRBV3-2|TRBJ2-5|-|-
CASSEVSWAQYF
TGTGCCAGCAGCGAAGTCTCGTGGGCCCAGTACTTC
>TRBV18|TRBJ2-2|once|-
CASSPARHSGIGTGELFF
TGTGCCAGCTCACCGGCGCGACACTCCGGAATAGGCACCGGGGAGCTGTTTTTT
>TRBV15|TRBJ1-1|-|-
CATSREPGVTEAFF
TGTGCCACCAGCAGAGAACCAGGGGTTACTGAAGCTTTCTTT
>TRBV11-1|TRBJ2-3|-|-
CASSPRTRSTDTQYF
TGTGCCAGCAGCCCTCGGACACGAAGCACAGATACGCAGTATTTT
>TRBV5-4|TRBJ2-1|-|-
CASRLESGRGLDEQFF
TGTGCCAGCAGACTTGAATCAGGGAGGGGGTTAGATGAGCAGTTCTTC
>TRBV6-1|TRBJ2-5|-|TRBD2
CASSERFWSGGASETQYF
TGTGCCAGCAGTGAAAGGTTCTGGAGCGGGGGGGCCTCAGAGACCCAGTACTTC
>TRBV9|TRBJ1-1|-|-
CASSVSAVNTEAFF
TGTGCCAGCAGCGTTTCAGCAGTGAACACTGAAGCTTTCTTT
>TRBV27|TRBJ2-1|-|TRBD2
CASGTTNYNEQFF
TGTGCCAGCGGGACTACAAACTACAATGAGCAGTTCTTC
>TRBV14|TRBJ1-1|-|-
CASSQDYWDINTEAFF
TGTGCCAGCAGCCAAGATTATTGGGATATTAACACTGAAGCTTTCTTT
>TRBV4-3|TRBJ1-2|once|TRBD1
CASSQDRSTGGYTF
TGCGCCAGCAGCCAAGATAGGTCGACAGGGGGCTACACCTTC
>TRBV7-2|TRBJ2-3|few|-
CASTYDGNTDTQYF
TGTGCCAGCACCTACGACGGGAACACAGATACGCAGTATTTT
>TRBV19|TRBJ1-5|-|-
CASSYKANQPQHF
TGTGCCAGTAGTTACAAGGCCAATCAGCCCCAGCATTTT
>TRBV19|TRBJ2-1|-|-
CASRIALRAGYYNEQFF
TGTGCCAGTAGGATCGCCCTTAGGGCAGGGTACTACAATGAGCAGTTCTTC
>TRBV28|TRBJ2-7|-|-
CASSPVGQASYEQYF
TGTGCCAGCAGTCCAGTGGGCCAGGCGTCCTACGAGCAGTACTTC
>TRBV27|TRBJ2-1|-|-
CASSLGIGSAVNEQFF
TGTGCCAGCAGTTTGGGTATCGGGAGCGCGGTTAATGAGCAGTTCTTC
>TRBV15|TRBJ2-3|-|TRBD2
CATSRDWTSGGVVDTQYF
TGTGCCACCAGCAGAGATTGGACTAGCGGGGGGGTGGTAGATACGCAGTATTTT